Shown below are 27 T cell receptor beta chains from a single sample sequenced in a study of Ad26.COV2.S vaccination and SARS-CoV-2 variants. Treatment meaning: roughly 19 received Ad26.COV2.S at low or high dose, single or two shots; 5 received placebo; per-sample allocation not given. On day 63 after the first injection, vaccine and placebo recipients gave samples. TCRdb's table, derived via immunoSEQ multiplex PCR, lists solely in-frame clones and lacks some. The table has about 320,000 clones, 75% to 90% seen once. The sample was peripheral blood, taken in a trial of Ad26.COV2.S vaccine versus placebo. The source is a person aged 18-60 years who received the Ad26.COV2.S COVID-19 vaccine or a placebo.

CDR3 nucleotide sequence: TGTGCCACCAGCACCCAGACAGGCCCAAACGGCGCTTTCTTT. It encodes CATSTQTGPNGAFF. This chain connects TRBV15 to TRBJ1-1; tentatively, D is TRBD1 (6 bases). This CDR3 has 14 residues. The ends were cut back, 4 bases at V and 11 bases at J, with 20 bases in the middle. The germline V gene encodes CDR1 LNHNV and CDR2 YYDKDF (reference sequence).

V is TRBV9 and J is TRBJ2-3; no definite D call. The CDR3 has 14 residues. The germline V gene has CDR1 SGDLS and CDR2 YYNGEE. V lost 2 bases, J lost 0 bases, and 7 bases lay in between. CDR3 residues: CASSVRMSTDTQYF. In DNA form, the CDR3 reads TGTGCCAGCAGCGTCAGGATGAGCACAGATACGCAGTATTTT.

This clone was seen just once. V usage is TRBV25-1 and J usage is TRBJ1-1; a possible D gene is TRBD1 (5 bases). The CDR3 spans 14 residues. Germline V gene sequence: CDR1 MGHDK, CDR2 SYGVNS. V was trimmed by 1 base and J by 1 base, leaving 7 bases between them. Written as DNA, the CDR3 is TGTGCCAGCAGTGAATTGGGGGGGAACACTGAAGCTTTCTTT. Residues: CASSELGGNTEAFF.

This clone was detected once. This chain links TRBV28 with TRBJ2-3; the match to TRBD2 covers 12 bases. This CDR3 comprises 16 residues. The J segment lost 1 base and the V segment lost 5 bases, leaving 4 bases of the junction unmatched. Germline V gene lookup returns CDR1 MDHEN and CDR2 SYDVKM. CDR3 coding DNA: TGTGCCAGCAGTCCCCGACTAGCGGGGGGCACAGATACGCAGTATTTT. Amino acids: CASSPRLAGGTDTQYF. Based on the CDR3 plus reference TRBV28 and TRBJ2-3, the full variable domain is DVKVTQSSRYLVKRTGEKVFLECVQDMDHENMFWYRQDPGLGLRLIYFSYDVKMKEKGDIPEGYSVSREKKERFSLILESASTNQTSMYLCASSPRLAGGTDTQYFGPGTRLTVL.

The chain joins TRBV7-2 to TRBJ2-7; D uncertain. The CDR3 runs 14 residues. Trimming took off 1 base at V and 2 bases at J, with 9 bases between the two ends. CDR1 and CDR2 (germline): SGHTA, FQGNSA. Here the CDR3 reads CASSLGRSTYEQYF. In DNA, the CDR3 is TGTGCCAGCAGCTTAGGGCGTTCCACCTACGAGCAGTACTTC.

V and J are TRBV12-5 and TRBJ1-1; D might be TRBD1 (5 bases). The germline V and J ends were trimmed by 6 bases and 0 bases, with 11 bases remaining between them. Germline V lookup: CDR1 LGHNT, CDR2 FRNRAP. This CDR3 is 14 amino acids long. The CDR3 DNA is TGTGCTAGTGGAGGGGTAGGGTTGAACACTGAAGCTTTCTTT. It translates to CASGGVGLNTEAFF.

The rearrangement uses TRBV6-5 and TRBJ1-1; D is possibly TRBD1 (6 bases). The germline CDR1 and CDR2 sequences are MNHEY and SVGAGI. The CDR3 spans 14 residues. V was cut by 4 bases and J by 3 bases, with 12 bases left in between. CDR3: CASSLTGGHTEAFF. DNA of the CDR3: TGTGCCAGCAGTTTGACAGGAGGACACACTGAAGCTTTCTTT.

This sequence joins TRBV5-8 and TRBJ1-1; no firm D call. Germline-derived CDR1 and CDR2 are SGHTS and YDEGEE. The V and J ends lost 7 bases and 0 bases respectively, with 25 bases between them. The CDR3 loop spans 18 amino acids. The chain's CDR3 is CASRTRGSLYNMNTEAFF. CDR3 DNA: TGTGCCAGCCGCACCCGCGGGTCCCTTTATAATATGAACACTGAAGCTTTCTTT.

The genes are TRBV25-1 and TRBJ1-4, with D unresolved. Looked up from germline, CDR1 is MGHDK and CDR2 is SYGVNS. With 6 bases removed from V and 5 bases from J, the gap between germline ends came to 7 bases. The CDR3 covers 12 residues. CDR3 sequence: CASRPGNEKLFF. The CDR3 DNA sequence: TGTGCCAGCAGGCCGGGGAATGAAAAACTGTTTTTT.

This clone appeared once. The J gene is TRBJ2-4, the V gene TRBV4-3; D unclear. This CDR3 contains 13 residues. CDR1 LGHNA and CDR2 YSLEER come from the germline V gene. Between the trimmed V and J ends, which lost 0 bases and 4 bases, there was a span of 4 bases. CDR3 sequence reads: CASSQDVKNIQYF. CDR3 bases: TGCGCCAGCAGCCAAGATGTAAAAAACATTCAGTACTTC.

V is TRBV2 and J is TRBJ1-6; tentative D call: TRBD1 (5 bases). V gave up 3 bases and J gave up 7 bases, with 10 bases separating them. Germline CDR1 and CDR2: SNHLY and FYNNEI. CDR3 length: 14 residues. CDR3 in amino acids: CASSDRAGNSPLHF. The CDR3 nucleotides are TGTGCCAGCAGTGACAGGGCGGGGAATTCACCCCTCCACTTT.

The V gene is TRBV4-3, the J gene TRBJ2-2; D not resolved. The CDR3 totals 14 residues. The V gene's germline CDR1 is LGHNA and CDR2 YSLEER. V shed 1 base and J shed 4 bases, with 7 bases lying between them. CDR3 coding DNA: TGCGCCAGCAGCCAAGCTCCCCGCACCGGGGAGCTGTTTTTT. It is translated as CASSQAPRTGELFF.

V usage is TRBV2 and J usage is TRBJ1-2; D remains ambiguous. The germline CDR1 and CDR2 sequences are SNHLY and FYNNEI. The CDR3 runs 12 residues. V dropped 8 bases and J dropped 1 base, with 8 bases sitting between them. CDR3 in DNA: TGTGCCAGCGTCCGGTATAACTATGGCTACACCTTC. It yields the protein CASVRYNYGYTF.

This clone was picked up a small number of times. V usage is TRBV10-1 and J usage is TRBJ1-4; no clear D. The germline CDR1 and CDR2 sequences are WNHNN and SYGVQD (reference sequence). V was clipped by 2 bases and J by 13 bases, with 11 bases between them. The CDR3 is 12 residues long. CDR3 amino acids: CASSEPGGRLFF. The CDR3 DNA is TGCGCCAGCAGTGAGCCAGGCGGGAGACTGTTTTTT.

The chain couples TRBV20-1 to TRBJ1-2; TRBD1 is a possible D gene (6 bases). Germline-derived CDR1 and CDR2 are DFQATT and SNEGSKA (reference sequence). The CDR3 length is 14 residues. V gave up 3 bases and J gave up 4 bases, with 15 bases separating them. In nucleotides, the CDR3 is TGCAGTGCTAGTCGCACAGGGAGTATCTATGGCTACACCTTC. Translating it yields CSASRTGSIYGYTF.

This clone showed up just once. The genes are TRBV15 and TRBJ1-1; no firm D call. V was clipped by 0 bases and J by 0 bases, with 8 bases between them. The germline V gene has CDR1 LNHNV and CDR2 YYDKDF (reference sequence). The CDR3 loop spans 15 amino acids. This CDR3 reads CATSRDMAVNTEAFF. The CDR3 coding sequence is TGTGCCACCAGCAGAGATATGGCAGTGAACACTGAAGCTTTCTTT.

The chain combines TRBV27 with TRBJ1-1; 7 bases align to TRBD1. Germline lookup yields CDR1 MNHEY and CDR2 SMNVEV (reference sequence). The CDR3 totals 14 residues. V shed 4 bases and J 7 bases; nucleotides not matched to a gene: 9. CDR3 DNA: TGTGCCAGCAGTTCCGTTACAGGGGCCTATGAAGCTTTCTTT. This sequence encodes CASSSVTGAYEAFF.

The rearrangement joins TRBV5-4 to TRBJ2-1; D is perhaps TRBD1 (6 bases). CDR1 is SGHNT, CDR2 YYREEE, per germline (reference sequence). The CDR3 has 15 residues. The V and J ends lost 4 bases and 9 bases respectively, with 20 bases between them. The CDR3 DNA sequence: TGTGCCAGCAGCCCGGACAGTTCAGGGAGTTTTGAGCAGTTCTTC. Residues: CASSPDSSGSFEQFF.

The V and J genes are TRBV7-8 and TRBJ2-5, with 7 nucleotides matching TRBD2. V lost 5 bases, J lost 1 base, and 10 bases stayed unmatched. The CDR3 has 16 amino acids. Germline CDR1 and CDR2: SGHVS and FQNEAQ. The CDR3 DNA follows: TGTGCCAGCAGCCTCAGGGTAGCGGGCTTCCAAGAGACCCAGTACTTC. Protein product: CASSLRVAGFQETQYF.

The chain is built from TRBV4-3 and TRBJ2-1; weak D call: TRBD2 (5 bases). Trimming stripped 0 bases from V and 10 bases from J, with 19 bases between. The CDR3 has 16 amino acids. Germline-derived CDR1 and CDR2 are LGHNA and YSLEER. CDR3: CASSQDLAAGVLEQFF. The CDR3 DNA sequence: TGCGCCAGCAGCCAAGATTTGGCAGCCGGGGTGTTAGAGCAGTTCTTC.

In DNA, the CDR3 is TGTGCCAGCAGACAGGGTCCGAACACCGGGGAGCTGTTTTTT. Protein: CASRQGPNTGELFF. The chain carries TRBV11-3 and TRBJ2-2, with a tentative D call TRBD1 (6 bases). The CDR3 consists of 14 residues. Between the trimmed V and J ends, which lost 6 bases and 0 bases, there was a span of 8 bases. Germline CDR1 SGHNT, CDR2 YENEEA.

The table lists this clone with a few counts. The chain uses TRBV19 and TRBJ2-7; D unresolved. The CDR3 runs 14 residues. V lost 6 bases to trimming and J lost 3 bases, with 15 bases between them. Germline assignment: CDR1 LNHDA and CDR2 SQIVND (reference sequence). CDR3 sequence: CASSPRWPNYEQYF. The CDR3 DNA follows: TGTGCCAGTAGCCCACGTTGGCCTAACTACGAGCAGTACTTC.

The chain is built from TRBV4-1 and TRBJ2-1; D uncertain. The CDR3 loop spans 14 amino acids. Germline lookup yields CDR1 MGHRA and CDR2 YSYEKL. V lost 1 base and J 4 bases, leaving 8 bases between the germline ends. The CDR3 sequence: CASSQVRRYNEQFF. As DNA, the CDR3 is TGCGCCAGCAGCCAAGTCCGGCGGTACAATGAGCAGTTCTTC.

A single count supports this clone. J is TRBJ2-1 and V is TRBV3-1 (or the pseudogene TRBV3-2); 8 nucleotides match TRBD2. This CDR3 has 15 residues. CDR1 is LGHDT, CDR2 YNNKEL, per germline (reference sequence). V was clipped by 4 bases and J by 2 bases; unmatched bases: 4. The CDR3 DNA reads TGTGCCAGCAGCCCCAATAGCGGGACCTACAATGAGCAGTTCTTC. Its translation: CASSPNSGTYNEQFF.

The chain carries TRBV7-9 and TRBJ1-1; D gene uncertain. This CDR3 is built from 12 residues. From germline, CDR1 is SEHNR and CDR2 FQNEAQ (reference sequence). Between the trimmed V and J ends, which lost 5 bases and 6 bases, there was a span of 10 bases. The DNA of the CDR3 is TGTGCCAGCAGCCTACCGAGACCTGAAGCTTTCTTT. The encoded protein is CASSLPRPEAFF.

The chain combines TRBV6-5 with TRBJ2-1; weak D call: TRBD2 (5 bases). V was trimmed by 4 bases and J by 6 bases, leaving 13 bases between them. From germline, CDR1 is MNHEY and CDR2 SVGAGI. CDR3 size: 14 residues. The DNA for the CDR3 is TGTGCCAGCAGTTCCGGGCGGACTTCCAATGAGCAGTTCTTC. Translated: CASSSGRTSNEQFF.

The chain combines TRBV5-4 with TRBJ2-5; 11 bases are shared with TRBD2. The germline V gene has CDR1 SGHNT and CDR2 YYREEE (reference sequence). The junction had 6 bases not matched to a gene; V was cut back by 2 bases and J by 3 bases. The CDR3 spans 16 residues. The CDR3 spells CASSFGLAGPKETQYF. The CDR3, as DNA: TGTGCCAGCAGCTTCGGACTAGCGGGCCCGAAAGAGACCCAGTACTTC.